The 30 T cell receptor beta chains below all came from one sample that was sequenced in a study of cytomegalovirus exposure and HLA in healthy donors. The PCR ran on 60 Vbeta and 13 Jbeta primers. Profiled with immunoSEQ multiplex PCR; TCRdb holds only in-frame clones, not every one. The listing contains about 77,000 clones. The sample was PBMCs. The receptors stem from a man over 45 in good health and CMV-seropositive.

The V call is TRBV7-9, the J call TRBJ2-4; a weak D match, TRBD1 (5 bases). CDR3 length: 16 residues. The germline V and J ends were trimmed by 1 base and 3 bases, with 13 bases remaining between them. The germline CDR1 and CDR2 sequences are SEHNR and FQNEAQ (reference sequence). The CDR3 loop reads CASSLVGRDSKNIQYF. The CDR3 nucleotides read TGTGCCAGCAGCTTAGTAGGCAGGGATAGCAAAAACATTCAGTACTTC.

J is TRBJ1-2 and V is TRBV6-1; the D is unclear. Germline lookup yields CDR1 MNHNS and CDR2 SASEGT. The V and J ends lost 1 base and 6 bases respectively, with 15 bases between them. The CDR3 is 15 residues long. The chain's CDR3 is CASSEGRTPGDGYTF. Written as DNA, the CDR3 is TGTGCCAGCAGTGAAGGGAGGACTCCCGGAGATGGCTACACCTTC.

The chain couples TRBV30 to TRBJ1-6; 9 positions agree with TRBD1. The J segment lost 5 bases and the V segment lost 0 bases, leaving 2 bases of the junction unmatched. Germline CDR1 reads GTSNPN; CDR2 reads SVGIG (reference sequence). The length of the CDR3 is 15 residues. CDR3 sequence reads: CAWSVGTGHNSPLHF. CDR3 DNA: TGTGCCTGGAGTGTAGGGACAGGGCATAATTCACCCCTCCACTTT.

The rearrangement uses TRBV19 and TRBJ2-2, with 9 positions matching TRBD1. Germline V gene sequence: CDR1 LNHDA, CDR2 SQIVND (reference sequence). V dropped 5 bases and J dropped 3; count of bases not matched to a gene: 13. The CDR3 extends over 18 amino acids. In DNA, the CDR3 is TGTGCCAGTAGTGTTAGAACACAGGGGGCAGGAGACACCGGGGAGCTGTTTTTT. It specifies CASSVRTQGAGDTGELFF.

The CDR3 region has the DNA TGTGCCAGCAGCAAGAGAGGTTGTTCTAACTATGGCTACACCTTC. Translation gives CASSKRGCSNYGYTF. The rearrangement links TRBV21-1 to TRBJ1-2. TRBV21-1 is listed as a pseudogene. The CDR3 is 15 residues long.

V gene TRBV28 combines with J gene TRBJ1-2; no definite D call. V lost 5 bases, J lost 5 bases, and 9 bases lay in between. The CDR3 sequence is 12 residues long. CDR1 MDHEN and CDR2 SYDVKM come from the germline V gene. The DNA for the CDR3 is TGTGCCAGCAGTCTACAGCTTTATGGCTACACCTTC. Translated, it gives CASSLQLYGYTF.

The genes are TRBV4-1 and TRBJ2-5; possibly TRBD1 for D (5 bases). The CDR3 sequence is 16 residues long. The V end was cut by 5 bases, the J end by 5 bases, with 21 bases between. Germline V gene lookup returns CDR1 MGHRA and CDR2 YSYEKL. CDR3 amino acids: CASSDIRQGRWETQYF. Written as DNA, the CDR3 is TGCGCCAGCAGCGATATCCGGCAGGGTCGATGGGAGACCCAGTACTTC.

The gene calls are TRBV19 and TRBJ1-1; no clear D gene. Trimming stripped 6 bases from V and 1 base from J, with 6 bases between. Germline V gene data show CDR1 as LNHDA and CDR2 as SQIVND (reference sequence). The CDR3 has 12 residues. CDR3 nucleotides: TGTGCCAGTAGCCCGGGGAACACTGAAGCTTTCTTT. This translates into CASSPGNTEAFF. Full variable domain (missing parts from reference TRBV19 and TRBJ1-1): DGGITQSPKYLFRKEGQNVTLSCEQNLNHDAMYWYRQDPGQGLRLIYYSQIVNDFQKGDIAEGYSVSREKKESFPLTVTSAQKNPTAFYLCASSPGNTEAFFGQGTRLTVV.

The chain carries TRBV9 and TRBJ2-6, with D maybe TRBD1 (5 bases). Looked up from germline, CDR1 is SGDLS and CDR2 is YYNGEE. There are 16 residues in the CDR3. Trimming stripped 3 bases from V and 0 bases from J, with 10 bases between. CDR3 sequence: CASSGIGVSGANVLTF. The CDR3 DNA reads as TGTGCCAGCAGCGGGATAGGGGTCTCTGGGGCCAACGTCCTGACTTTC.

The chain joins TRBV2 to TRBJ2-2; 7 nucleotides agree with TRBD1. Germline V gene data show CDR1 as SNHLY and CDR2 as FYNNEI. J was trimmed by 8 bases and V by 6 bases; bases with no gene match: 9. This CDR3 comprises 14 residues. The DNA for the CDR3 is TGTGCCAGCAGGAGGTGGACAGGAGAGGGGGAGCTGTTTTTT. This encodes CASRRWTGEGELFF. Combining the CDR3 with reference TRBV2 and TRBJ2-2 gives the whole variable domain EPEVTQTPSHQVTQMGQEVILRCVPISNHLYFYWYRQILGQKVEFLVSFYNNEISEKSEIFDDQFSVERPDGSNFTLKIRSTKLEDSAMYFCASRRWTGEGELFFGEGSRLTVL.

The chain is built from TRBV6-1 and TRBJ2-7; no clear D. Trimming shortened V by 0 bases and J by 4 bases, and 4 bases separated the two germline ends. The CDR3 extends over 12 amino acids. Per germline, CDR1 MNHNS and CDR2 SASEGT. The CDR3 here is CASSEARYEQYF. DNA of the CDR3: TGTGCCAGCAGTGAAGCGCGTTACGAGCAGTACTTC.

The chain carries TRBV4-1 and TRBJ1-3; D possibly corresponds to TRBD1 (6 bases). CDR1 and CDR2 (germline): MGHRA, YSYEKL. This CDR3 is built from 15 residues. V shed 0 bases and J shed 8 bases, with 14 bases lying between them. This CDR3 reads CASSQDIRGGDTIYF. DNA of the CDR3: TGCGCCAGCAGCCAAGATATCAGGGGTGGGGACACCATATATTTT.

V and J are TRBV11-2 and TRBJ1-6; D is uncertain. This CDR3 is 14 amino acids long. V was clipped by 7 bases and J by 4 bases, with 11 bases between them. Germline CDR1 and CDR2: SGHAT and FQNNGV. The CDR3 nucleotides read TGTGCCAGCACCAAGAGGGTTTATAATTCACCCCTCCACTTT. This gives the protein CASTKRVYNSPLHF. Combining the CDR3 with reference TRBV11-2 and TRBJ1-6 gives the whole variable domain EAGVAQSPRYKIIEKRQSVAFWCNPISGHATLYWYQQILGQGPKLLIQFQNNGVVDDSQLPKDRFSAERLKGVDSTLKIQPAKLEDSAVYLCASTKRVYNSPLHFGNGTRLTVT.

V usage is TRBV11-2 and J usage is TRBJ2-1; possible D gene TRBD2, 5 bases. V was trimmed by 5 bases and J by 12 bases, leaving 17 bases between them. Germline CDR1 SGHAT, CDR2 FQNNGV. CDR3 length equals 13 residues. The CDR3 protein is CASSQSPEGGQFF. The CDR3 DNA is TGTGCCAGCAGCCAATCTCCCGAGGGTGGGCAGTTCTTC.

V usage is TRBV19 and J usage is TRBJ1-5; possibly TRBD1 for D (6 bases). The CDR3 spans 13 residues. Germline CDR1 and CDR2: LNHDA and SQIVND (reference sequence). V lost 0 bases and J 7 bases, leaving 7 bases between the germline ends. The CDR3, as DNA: TGTGCCAGTAGTATAGAACAGGGACAGCCCCAGCATTTT. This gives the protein CASSIEQGQPQHF.

The CDR3 region has the DNA TGTGCCAGTTTAACCACCGGGACAGGGGTCTATGGCTACACCTTC. Translated, it gives CASLTTGTGVYGYTF. This rearrangement joins TRBV19 to TRBJ1-2; 10 nucleotides line up with TRBD1. Trimming took 8 bases from V and 4 from J; bases not matched to a gene: 10. This CDR3 is built from 15 residues. CDR1 is LNHDA and CDR2 is SQIVND in the germline V gene (reference sequence).

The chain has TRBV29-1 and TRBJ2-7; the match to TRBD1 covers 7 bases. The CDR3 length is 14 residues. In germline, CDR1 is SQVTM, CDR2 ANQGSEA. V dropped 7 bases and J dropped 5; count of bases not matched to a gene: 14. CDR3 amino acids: CSALSTGLKNEQYF. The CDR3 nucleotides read TGCAGCGCCCTATCGACAGGGCTTAAGAACGAGCAGTACTTC.

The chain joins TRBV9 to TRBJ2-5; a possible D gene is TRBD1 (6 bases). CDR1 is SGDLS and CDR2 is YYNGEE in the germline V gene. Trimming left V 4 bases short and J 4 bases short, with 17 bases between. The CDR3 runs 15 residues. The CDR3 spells CASSPTHLQGETQYF. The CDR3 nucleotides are TGTGCCAGCAGCCCGACTCATCTACAGGGAGAGACCCAGTACTTC.

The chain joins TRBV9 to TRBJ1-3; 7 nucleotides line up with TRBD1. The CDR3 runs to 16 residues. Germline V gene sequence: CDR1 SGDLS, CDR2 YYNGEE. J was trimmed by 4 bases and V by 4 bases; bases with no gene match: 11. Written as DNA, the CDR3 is TGTGCCAGCAGCCCTCAAACGCCGGGACAGGGAAACACCATATATTTT. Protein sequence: CASSPQTPGQGNTIYF.

The CDR3 reads CASSLQVPSYGYTF. For the CDR3, the DNA is TGTGCCAGCTCCCTCCAGGTCCCTTCTTATGGCTACACCTTC. The chain employs TRBV18 and TRBJ1-2; no clear D. V was clipped by 6 bases and J by 5 bases, with 16 bases between them. The germline V gene has CDR1 KGHSH and CDR2 LQKENI. CDR3 length: 14 amino acids. Complete variable domain (other parts from reference TRBV18 and TRBJ1-2): NAGVMQNPRHLVRRRGQEARLRCSPMKGHSHVYWYRQLPEEGLKFMVYLQKENIIDESGMPKERFSAEFPKEGPSILRIQQVVRGDSAAYFCASSLQVPSYGYTFGSGTRLTVV.

The CDR3 sequence is CASSQEDVGRGSTDTQYF. DNA of the CDR3: TGTGCCAGCAGCCAAGAAGATGTAGGGCGGGGAAGCACAGATACGCAGTATTTT. This chain connects TRBV4-2 to TRBJ2-3, with a possible D match to TRBD2 (6 bases). V gave up 0 bases and J gave up 0 bases, with 16 bases separating them. Germline V lookup: CDR1 LGHNA, CDR2 YNFKEQ. This CDR3 has 18 residues.

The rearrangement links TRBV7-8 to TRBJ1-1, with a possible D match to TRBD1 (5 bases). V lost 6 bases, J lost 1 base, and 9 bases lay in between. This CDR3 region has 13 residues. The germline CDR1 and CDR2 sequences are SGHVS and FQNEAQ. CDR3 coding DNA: TGTGCCAGCAGTCGAACAGGGAACACTGAAGCTTTCTTT. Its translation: CASSRTGNTEAFF.

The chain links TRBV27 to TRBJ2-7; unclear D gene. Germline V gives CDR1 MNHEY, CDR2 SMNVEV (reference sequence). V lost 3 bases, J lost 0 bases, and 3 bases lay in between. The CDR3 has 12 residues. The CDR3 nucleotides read TGTGCCAGCAGTTTTAGCTCCTACGAGCAGTACGTC. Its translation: CASSFSSYEQYV.

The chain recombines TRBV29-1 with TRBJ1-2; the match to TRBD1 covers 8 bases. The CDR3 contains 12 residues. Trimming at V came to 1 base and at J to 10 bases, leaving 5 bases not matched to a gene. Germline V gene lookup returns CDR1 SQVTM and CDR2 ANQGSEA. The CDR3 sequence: CSVEGRGRDYTF. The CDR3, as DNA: TGCAGCGTTGAAGGCAGGGGGCGGGACTACACCTTC.

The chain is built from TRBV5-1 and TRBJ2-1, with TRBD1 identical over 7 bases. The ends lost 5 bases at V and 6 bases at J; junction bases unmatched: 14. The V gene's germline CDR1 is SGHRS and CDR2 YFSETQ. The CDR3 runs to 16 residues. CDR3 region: CASRLGSETGTNEQFF. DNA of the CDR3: TGCGCCAGCAGACTCGGATCAGAGACAGGGACCAATGAGCAGTTCTTC.

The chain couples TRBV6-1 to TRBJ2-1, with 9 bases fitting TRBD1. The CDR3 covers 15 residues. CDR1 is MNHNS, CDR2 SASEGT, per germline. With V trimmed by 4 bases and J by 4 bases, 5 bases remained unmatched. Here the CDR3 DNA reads TGTGCCAGCAGTGGGTGGACAGGGGCATACAATGAGCAGTTCTTC. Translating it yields CASSGWTGAYNEQFF.

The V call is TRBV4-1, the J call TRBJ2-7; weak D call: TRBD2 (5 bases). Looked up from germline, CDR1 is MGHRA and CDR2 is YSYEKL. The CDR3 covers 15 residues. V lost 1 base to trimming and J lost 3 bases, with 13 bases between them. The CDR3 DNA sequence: TGCGCCAGCAGCCAAGCGGAGGCAGAACTCTACGAGCAGTACTTC. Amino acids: CASSQAEAELYEQYF.

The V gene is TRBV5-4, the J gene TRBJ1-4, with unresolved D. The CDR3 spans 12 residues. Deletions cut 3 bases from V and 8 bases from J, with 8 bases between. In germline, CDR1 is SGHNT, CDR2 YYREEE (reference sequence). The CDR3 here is CASSYYGEKLFF. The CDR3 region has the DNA TGTGCCAGCAGCTACTATGGGGAAAAACTGTTTTTT.

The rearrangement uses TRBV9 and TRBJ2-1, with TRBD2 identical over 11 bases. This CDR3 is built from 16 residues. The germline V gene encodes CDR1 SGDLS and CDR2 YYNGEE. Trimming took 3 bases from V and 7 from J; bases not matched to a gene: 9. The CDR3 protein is CASSGASGRLKNEQFF. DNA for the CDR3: TGTGCCAGCAGCGGCGCTAGCGGGAGGTTGAAAAATGAGCAGTTCTTC.

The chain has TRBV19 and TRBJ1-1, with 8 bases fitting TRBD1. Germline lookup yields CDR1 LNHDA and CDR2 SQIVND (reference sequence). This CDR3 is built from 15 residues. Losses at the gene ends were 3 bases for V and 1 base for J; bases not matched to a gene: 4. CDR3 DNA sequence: TGTGCCAGTAGTATCACCGGGACAGGGAACACTGAAGCTTTCTTT. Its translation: CASSITGTGNTEAFF.